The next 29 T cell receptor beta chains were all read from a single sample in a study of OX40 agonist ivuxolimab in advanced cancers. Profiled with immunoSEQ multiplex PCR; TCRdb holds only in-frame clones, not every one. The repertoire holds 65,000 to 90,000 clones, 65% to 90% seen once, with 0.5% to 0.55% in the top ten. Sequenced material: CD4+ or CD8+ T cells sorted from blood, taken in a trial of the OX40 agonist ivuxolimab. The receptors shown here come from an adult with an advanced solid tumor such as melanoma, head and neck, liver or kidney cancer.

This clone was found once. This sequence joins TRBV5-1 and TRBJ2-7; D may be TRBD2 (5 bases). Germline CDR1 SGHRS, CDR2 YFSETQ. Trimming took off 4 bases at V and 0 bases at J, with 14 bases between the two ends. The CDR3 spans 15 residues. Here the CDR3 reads CASSPGPGDSYEQYF. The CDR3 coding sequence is TGCGCCAGCAGCCCTGGCCCCGGGGACTCCTACGAGCAGTACTTC.

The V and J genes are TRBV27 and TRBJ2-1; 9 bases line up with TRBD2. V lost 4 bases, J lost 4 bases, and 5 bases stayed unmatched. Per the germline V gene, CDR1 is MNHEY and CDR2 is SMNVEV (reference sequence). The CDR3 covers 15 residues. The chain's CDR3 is CASSSASGAYNEQFF. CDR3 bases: TGTGCCAGCAGTTCCGCTAGCGGGGCTTACAATGAGCAGTTCTTC.

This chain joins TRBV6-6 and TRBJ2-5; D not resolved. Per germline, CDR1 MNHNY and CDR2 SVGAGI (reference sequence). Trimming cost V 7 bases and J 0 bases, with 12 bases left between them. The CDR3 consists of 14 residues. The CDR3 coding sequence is TGTGCCAGCAAAGTCTCTTACGACCAAGAGACCCAGTACTTC. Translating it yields CASKVSYDQETQYF.

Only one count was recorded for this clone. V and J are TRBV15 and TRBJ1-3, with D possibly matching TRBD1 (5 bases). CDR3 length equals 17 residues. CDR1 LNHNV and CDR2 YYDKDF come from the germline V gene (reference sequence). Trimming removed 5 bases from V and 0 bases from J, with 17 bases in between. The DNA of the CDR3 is TGTGCCACCAGCCGACCTGGGGCGGGAAGCTCTGGAAACACCATATATTTT. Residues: CATSRPGAGSSGNTIYF.

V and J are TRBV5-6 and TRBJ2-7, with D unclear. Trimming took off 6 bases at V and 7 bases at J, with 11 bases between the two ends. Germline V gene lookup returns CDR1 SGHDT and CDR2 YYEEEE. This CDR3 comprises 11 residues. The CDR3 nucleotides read TGTGCCAGCACTTATCGAAGGGAGCAGTACTTC. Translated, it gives CASTYRREQYF.

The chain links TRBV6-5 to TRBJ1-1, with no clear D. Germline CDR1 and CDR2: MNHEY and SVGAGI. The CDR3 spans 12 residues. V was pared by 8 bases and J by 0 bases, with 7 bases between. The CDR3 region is CASGRMNTEAFF. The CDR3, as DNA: TGTGCCAGCGGAAGGATGAACACTGAAGCTTTCTTT.

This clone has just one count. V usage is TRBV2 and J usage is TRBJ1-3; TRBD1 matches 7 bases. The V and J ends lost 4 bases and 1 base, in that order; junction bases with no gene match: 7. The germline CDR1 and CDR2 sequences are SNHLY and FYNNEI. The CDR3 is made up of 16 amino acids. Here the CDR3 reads CASSVGTVPSGNTIYF. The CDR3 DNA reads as TGTGCCAGCAGTGTGGGGACAGTACCTTCTGGAAACACCATATATTTT.

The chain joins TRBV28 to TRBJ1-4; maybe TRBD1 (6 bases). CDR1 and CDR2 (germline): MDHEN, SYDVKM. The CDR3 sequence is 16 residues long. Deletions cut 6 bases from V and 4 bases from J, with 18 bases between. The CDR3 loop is CASRIGREGDNEKLFF. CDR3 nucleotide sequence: TGTGCCAGCAGAATAGGGAGGGAGGGGGATAATGAAAAACTGTTTTTT.

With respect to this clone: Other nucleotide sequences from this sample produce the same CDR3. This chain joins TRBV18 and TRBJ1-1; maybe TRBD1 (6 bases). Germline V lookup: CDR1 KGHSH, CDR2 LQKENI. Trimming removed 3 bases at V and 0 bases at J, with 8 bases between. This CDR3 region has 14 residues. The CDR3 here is CASSPDRLNTEAFF. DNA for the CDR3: TGTGCCAGCTCACCCGACAGGCTGAACACTGAAGCTTTCTTT.

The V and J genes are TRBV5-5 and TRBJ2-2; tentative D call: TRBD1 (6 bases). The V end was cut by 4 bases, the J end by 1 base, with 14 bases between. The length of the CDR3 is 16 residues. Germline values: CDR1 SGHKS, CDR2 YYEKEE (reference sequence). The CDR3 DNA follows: TGTGCCAGCAGCCAGAACAGGGATGAGAACACCGGGGAGCTGTTTTTT. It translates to CASSQNRDENTGELFF. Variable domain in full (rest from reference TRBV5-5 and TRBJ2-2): DAGVTQSPTHLIKTRGQQVTLRCSPISGHKSVSWYQQVLGQGPQFIFQYYEKEERGRGNFPDRFSARQFPNYSSELNVNALLLGDSALYLCASSQNRDENTGELFFGEGSRLTVL.

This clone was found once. The CDR3 DNA reads as TGTGCCTGGAGTTATGAGAGGGGGGAGCTGTTTTTT. As protein: CAWSYERGELFF. V is TRBV30 and J is TRBJ2-2, with D unresolved. Deletions cut 2 bases from V and 8 bases from J, with 9 bases between. CDR1 and CDR2 from the germline V gene are GTSNPN and SVGIG (reference sequence). The CDR3 length is 12 residues. The variable domain in full, with the rest retrieved from reference TRBV30 and TRBJ2-2, is SQTIHQWPATLVQPVGSPLSLECTVEGTSNPNLYWYRQAAGRGLQLLFYSVGIGQISSEVPQNLSASRPQDRQFILSSKKLLLSDSGFYLCAWSYERGELFFGEGSRLTVL.

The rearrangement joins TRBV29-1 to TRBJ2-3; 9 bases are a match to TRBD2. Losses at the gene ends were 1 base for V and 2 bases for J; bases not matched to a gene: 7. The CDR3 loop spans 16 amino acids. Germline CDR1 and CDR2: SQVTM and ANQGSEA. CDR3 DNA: TGCAGCGTTGAAGGAATAGCGGGGGAGTTCACAGATACGCAGTATTTT. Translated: CSVEGIAGEFTDTQYF.

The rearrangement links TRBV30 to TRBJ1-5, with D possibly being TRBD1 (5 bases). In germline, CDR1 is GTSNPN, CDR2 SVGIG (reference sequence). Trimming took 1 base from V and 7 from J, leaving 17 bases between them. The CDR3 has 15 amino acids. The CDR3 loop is CAWSATRGRVQPQHF. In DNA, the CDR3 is TGTGCCTGGAGTGCAACCCGCGGCAGGGTACAGCCCCAGCATTTT.

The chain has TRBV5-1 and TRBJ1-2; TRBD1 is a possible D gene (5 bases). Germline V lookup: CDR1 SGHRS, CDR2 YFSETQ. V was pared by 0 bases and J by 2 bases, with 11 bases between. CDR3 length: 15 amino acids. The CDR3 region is CASSLDAGQNYGYTF. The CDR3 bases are TGCGCCAGCAGCTTGGATGCCGGACAAAACTATGGCTACACCTTC.

In DNA, the CDR3 is TGTGCCTGGGCCCGGGACGATAGCAATCAGCCCCAGCATTTT. Its translation is CAWARDDSNQPQHF. The gene calls are TRBV30 and TRBJ1-5; possibly TRBD1 for D (5 bases). The CDR3 is 14 residues long. Per the germline V gene, CDR1 is GTSNPN and CDR2 is SVGIG (reference sequence). Trimming removed 5 bases from V and 0 bases from J, with 11 bases in between.

CDR3 amino acids: CASSGRVARNEQFF. Here the CDR3 DNA reads TGTGCCAGCAGTGGCAGGGTTGCTAGGAATGAGCAGTTCTTC. The rearrangement joins TRBV6-6 to TRBJ2-1; a weak D match, TRBD1 (5 bases). Trimming took 5 bases from V and 7 from J, leaving 15 bases between them. Germline assignment: CDR1 MNHNY and CDR2 SVGAGI (reference sequence). This CDR3 is 14 amino acids long.

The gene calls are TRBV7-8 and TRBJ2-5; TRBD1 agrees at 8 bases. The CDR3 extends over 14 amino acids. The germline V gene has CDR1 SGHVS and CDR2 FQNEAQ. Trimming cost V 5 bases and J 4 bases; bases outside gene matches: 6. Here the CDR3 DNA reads TGTGCCAGCAGCCCAATCGACAGGGGAGAGACCCAGTACTTC. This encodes CASSPIDRGETQYF.

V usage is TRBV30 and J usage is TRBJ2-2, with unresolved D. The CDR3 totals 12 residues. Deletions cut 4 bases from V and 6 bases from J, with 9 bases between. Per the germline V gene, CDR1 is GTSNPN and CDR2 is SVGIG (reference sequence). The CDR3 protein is CAWNWEAGELFF. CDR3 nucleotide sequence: TGTGCCTGGAATTGGGAAGCCGGGGAGCTGTTTTTT.

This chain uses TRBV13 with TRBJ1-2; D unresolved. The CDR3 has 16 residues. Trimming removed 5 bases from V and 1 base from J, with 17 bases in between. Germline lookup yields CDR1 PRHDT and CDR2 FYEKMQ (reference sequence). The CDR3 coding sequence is TGTGCCAGCAGCGAAGGCCCCCAGTACCGTAACTATGGCTACACCTTC. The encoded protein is CASSEGPQYRNYGYTF.

CDR3: CASSSPGGATYEQYF. The CDR3 DNA reads TGTGCCAGCAGCTCTCCCGGGGGGGCAACCTACGAGCAGTACTTC. The rearrangement links TRBV7-9 to TRBJ2-7; 8 bases are a match to TRBD2. Germline CDR1 SEHNR, CDR2 FQNEAQ (reference sequence). The V gene end was trimmed by 4 bases and the J gene end by 2 bases; junction bases not matched to a gene: 7. This CDR3 spans 15 amino acids.

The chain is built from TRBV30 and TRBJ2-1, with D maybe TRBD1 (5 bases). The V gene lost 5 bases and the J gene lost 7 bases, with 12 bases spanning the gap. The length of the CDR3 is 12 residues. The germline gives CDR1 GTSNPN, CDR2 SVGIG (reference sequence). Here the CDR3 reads CAWGAKSNEQFF. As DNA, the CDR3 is TGTGCCTGGGGGGCGAAGAGTAATGAGCAGTTCTTC.

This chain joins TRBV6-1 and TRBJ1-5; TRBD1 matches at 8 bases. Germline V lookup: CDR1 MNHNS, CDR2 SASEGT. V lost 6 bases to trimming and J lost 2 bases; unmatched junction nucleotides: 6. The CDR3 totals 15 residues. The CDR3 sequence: CASRTLTGGNQPQHF. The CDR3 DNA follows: TGTGCCAGCAGAACTCTGACAGGGGGCAATCAGCCCCAGCATTTT.

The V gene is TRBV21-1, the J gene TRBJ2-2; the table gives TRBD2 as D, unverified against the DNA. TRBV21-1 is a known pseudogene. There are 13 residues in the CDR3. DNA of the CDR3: TGTGCCAGCCCATCCTTGGGGGGCGGGGAGCTGTTTTTT. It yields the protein CASPSLGGGELFF.

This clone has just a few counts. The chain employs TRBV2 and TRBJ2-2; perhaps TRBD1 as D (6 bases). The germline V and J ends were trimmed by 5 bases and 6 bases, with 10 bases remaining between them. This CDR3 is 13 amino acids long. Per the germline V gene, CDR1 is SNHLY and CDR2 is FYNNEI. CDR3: CASSYRVPGELFF. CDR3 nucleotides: TGTGCCAGCAGTTACAGGGTTCCCGGGGAGCTGTTTTTT. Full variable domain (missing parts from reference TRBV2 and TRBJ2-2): EPEVTQTPSHQVTQMGQEVILRCVPISNHLYFYWYRQILGQKVEFLVSFYNNEISEKSEIFDDQFSVERPDGSNFTLKIRSTKLEDSAMYFCASSYRVPGELFFGEGSRLTVL.

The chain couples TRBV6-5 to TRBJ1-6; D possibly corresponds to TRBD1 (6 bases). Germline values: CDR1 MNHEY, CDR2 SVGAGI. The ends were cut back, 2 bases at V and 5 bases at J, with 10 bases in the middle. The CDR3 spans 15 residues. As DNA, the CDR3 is TGTGCCAGCAGTTACGCAGGGGTGAATAATTCACCCCTCCACTTT. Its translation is CASSYAGVNNSPLHF.

CDR3 nucleotide sequence: TGTGCCAGCACTGTACAGGGGCGCACTGAAGCTTTCTTT. Residues: CASTVQGRTEAFF. The gene calls are TRBV6-6 and TRBJ1-1; TRBD1 aligns across 7 bases. The CDR3 extends over 13 amino acids. The V segment lost 7 bases and the J segment 4 bases; nucleotides outside the gene matches: 6. Germline CDR1 is MNHNY and CDR2 is SVGAGI (reference sequence).

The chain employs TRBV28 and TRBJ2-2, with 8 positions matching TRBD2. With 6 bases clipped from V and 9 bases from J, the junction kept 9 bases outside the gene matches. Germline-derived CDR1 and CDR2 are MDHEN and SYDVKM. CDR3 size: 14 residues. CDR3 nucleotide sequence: TGTGCCAGCAGGTCACCGGGGACTAGGAGGGAGCTGTTTTTT. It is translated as CASRSPGTRRELFF.

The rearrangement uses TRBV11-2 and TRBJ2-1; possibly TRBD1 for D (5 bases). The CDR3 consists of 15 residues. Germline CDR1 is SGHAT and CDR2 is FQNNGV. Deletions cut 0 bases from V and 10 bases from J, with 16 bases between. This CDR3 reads CASSLESGRVGEQFF. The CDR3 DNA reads TGTGCCAGCAGCTTAGAGTCGGGCAGGGTTGGGGAGCAGTTCTTC. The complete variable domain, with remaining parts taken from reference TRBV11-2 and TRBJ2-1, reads EAGVAQSPRYKIIEKRQSVAFWCNPISGHATLYWYQQILGQGPKLLIQFQNNGVVDDSQLPKDRFSAERLKGVDSTLKIQPAKLEDSAVYLCASSLESGRVGEQFFGPGTRLTVL.

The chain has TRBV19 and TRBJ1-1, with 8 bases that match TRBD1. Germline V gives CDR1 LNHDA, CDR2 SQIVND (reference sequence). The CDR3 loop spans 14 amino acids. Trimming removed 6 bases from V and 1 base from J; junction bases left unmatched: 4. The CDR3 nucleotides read TGTGCCAGTAGCTCCGGGACAGGGAACACTGAAGCTTTCTTT. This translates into CASSSGTGNTEAFF.